This paragraph reports one T cell receptor (beta chain). Its antigen remains unidentified. Base qualities were left out, and no much larger clone turns up one base away. The donors were healthy, HIV-negative adults who had no recently reported acute infections or vaccinations. Every donor was a Caucasian adult residing in Nashville, Tennessee, USA. CD4+ T cells were enriched by magnetic negative selection; naive cells were then positively selected on CD45RA, and the negative fraction formed the memory subset. Blood was obtained by leukapheresis, after which PBMCs were separated by Ficoll-Histopaque density gradient centrifugation and cryopreserved in liquid nitrogen vapor phase. Analytical flow cytometry was used to check the purity and quantity of every magnetically sorted T cell population. Genomic DNA was isolated from every sorted fraction and measured by UV absorbance on a Nanodrop 2000c. This sample was taken from a study of shared clonotypes between healthy human individuals (TCRdb year 2020). Background for the entire study: The cohort comprised a couple of women and a few men aged 18 to 49 years. Each donor's leukapheresis produced roughly between about 0.9 and 9.5 billion PBMCs. For each donor, CD4 naive and CD4 memory were each given three plates, CD8 naive was given two plates, and CD8 memory was given one plate. Blood TCR repertoires of roughly five healthy adults were deeply sequenced to estimate repertoire size and the extent of clonotype sharing between individuals. To increase sequencing depth and limit assay-specific biases, TCR repertoire library preparation and sequencing were carried out by different laboratories using diverse techniques.

Broad study findings and their caveats: Compared with non-shared clonotypes, clonotypes shared by all four sorted-subset donors had higher generation probabilities. Naive subsets generally had larger estimated clonotype richness than memory subsets. Pairwise subsampling led to the expectation that sequencing depth would affect the degree of clonotype sharing among donors. Sharing across several donors was observed for approximately 4.6% of naive CD4, 3.5% of naive CD8, over 2% of memory CD4, and about 0.4% of memory CD8 clonotypes. Incomplete sequencing was indicated by rarefaction of sorted-subset datasets, despite the large sequencing depth. Because the study included only a small number of donors, the genetic and exposure-history diversity represented was limited. Sampling was limited to blood, and TCR repertoires in tissue likely differ from TCR repertoires in blood.

TCR CDR3 regions were amplified from genomic DNA by multiplex PCR using the deep immunoSEQ assay. Genomic DNA extracted from each cell subset was distributed evenly over all wells of several immunoSEQ 96-well plates, and each plate served as one replicate. For sorted subsets, around 200 ng genomic DNA, equal to tens of thousands of T cell genomes, was loaded into each replicate PCR. Purified libraries were measured with a Qubit 3.0 fluorometer, size-checked on a Bioanalyzer 2100, and measured again with the KAPA Library Quantification kit. A separate single-read 150-cycle Illumina NextSeq 550 flow cell was used to sequence each immunoSEQ 96-well plate. The paper's data handling went like this. Because the immunoSEQ output held only junctional sequences and lacked quality scores, the filtering could not match the filtering applied to full-length reads. To assign V/J genes and CDR3, sequences were annotated against IMGT germline references using PyIR, a Python wrapper for IgBLAST v1.9. Reads with weak V/J assignments (E-value above 1e-6), missing CDR3, stop codons, out-of-frame junctions, or ambiguous translated residues were removed. A V3J clonotype was defined by an identical inferred V gene, J gene, and CDR3 amino acid sequence. To compute the percentage overlap between repertoires, the number of shared unique clonotypes was divided by the size of the smaller repertoire. RTK rarefaction, the Chao1 estimator, and Recon v2.1 estimates of unobserved clonotypes were used to assess repertoire richness. OLGA was used to compute generation probabilities for all TCRbeta clonotypes that the gDNA method yielded from four donors. The immuneACCESS repertoire file appears here via TCRdb, limited to in-frame rearrangements. These files lack a portion of the clones; in checked studies, under half of the deficit traces to unresolved V genes, and the cause of the others is not known. V and J calls and clone size follow that table, whereas D and trimming were derived from the DNA. The sample profile shows roughly 2,500,000 clones; 80% to 95% of them were found once. The top ten clonotypes cover roughly 0.36% of the sample.

For CDR1 and CDR2, the germline V gene (reference sequence) lists MNHEY and SMNVEV. The CDR3 numbers 20 residues from cysteine through phenylalanine. Only the CDR3 DNA is retained, 60 bases long and in frame from the first base. The junction shows trimming of 6 bases on V and 0 bases on J, plus 24 bases between the germline ends. The sequence was obtained from a man aged 18 to 29 in good health. Some clones in this sample may be carry-over from other donors' samples. Specimen: naive CD4+ T cells from PBMCs. This specimen's cell subset or site label, interpreted: CD45RA+ positively selected. Rearrangement joined TRBV27 to TRBJ2-6; no D segment can be confidently identified. The CDR3 here reads CASRQLHVGRILSGANVLTF. The base sequence is TGTGCCAGCAGACAGCTCCACGTTGGTCGGATCCTCTCTGGGGCCAACGTCCTGACTTTC.